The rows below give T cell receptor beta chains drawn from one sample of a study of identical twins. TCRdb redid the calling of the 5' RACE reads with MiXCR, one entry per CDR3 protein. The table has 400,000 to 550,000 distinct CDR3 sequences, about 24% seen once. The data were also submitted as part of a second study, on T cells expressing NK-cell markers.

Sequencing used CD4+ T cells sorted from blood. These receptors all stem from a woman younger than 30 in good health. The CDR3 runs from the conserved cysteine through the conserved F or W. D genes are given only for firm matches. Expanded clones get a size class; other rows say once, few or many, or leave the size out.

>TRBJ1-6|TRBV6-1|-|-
CASRELSPLHF
TGTGCCAGCAGAGAGCTTTCACCCCTCCACTTT
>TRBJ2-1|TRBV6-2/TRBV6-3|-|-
CASSNRVNEQFF
TGTGCCAGCAGTAACAGGGTCAATGAGCAGTTCTTC
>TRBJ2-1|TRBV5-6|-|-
CASSLVPPGRQEQFF
TGTGCCAGCAGCTTGGTCCCCCCGGGACGTCAGGAGCAGTTCTTC
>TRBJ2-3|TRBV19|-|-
CASSMAGPLGTDTQYF
TGTGCCAGTAGCATGGCCGGGCCACTGGGCACAGATACGCAGTATTTT
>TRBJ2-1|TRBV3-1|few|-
CASRTSGFNEQFF
TGTGCCAGCCGGACCAGCGGGTTCAATGAGCAGTTCTTC
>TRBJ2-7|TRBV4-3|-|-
CASSHSGRAYEQYF
TGCGCCAGCAGCCATTCCGGACGTGCCTACGAGCAGTACTTC
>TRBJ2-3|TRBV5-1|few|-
CASSLGGAEDTQYF
TGCGCCAGCAGCTTGGGGGGGGCAGAGGATACGCAGTATTTT
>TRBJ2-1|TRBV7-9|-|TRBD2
CASSSHGLEIDEQFF
TGTGCCAGCAGCTCGCACGGACTAGAAATCGATGAGCAGTTCTTC
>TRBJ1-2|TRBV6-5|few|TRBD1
CASSYEGAYGYTF
TGTGCCAGCAGTTACGAGGGGGCCTATGGCTACACCTTC
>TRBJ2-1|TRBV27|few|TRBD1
CASSLQGASEQFF
TGTGCCAGCAGTTTACAGGGGGCAAGTGAGCAGTTCTTC